This TCR beta chain was profiled in a study of metastatic and nonmetastatic thyroid tumors. Treatment of any kind had been given to no patient before thyroid surgery. Germline CDR1 is SGDLS and CDR2 is YYNGEE. J was trimmed by 5 bases and V by 5 bases; bases with no gene match: 9. The CDR3 extends over 15 amino acids. TCRdb redid the clone calls on the PCR reads using MiXCR. The sample holds about 92,000 clones, under 15% seen once. This clone was counted many times. The origin of this receptor is a female donor with papillary thyroid cancer or a benign thyroid nodule (not recorded which). Some clones in this sample may be carry-over from other donors' samples. Material: blood. J is TRBJ2-3 and V is TRBV9, with TRBD2 matching 9 bases. The CDR3 bases are TGTGCCAGCAGTAGGGGGGGACTAGCTTTAGATACGCAGTATTTT. It encodes CASSRGGLALDTQYF.